This T cell receptor beta chain was obtained from a study of T cells in Graves' hyperthyroidism and ophthalmopathy. The length of the CDR3 is 14 residues. Germline CDR1 and CDR2: SGHNT and YENEEA. J lost 3 bases, V lost 5 bases, and 6 bases had no gene match. This clonotype was detected ten times or more. Patients were aged 18 to 65, had disease duration under 2 months, and had newly diagnosed hyperthyroidism. RNA transcripts gave rise to amplified TCR beta CDR3 regions. Initially, a first-round RT-PCR of the TCR CDR3 employed the HTBI primer set. TCRdb reprocessed the multiplex PCR reads via MiXCR and lists one record per CDR3 protein. The data hold fewer than 350,000 distinct CDR3 sequences, with roughly 21% observed a single time.

The chain links TRBV11-3 to TRBJ1-2; 7 bases map to TRBD1. Sequenced sample: blood. The clonotype originates from a woman between 50 and 59 years old with Graves' hyperthyroidism. The CDR3 DNA is TGTGCCAGCAGCCCGACAGGGTTAGACTATGGCTACACCTTC. Its protein is CASSPTGLDYGYTF.